This T cell receptor beta chain was captured in a study of early T cells in non-severe SARS-CoV-2 infection. Study in general: The input, bulk RNA from unsorted whole blood, was sequenced, and chains were unpaired.

Germline CDR1 and CDR2: SNHLY and FYNNEI. V lost 3 bases and J lost 2, with 11 bases in between. The CDR3 consists of 15 residues. Unique molecular identifier tags were affixed to discrete cDNA molecules. TCRdb independently ran MiXCR on the 5' RACE reads; one entry per CDR3 protein. The repertoire holds about 110,000 distinct CDR3 sequences, with about 12% as singletons. This clonotype was seen only a few times. The clonotype was recovered from an adult who was a healthcare worker with PCR-confirmed SARS-CoV-2 infection or an uninfected control (not recorded which). Source: whole blood, taken at baseline. The chain combines TRBV2 with TRBJ1-5, with D uncertain. The CDR3 protein is CASSDNLRGNQPQHF. As DNA, the CDR3 is TGTGCCAGCAGTGACAACCTTAGGGGCAATCAGCCCCAGCATTTT.